This T cell receptor beta chain is from a study of shared clonotypes between healthy human individuals. Only a few counts were recorded for this clone. V lost 0 bases to trimming and J lost 0 bases, with 9 bases between them. Per the germline V gene, CDR1 is SGHKS and CDR2 is YYEKEE (reference sequence). This CDR3 has 15 amino acids. Method: immunoSEQ multiplex PCR; TCRdb's copy keeps in-frame clones and lacks some. This repertoire shows about 690,000 clones, around 90% found once; its top ten account for 34%. The specimen sequenced was memory CD8+ T cells from PBMCs. Subset specified: CD45RO+ cells pooled with CCR7-negative TemRA cells. This sequence was found in a man between 18 and 29 years old in good health. Some clones in this sample may be carry-over from other donors' samples. The chain has TRBV5-5 and TRBJ1-1; possibly TRBD1 for D (5 bases). The CDR3 coding sequence is TGTGCCAGCAGCTTGGAGGGGTTCTTGAACACTGAAGCTTTCTTT. It is translated as CASSLEGFLNTEAFF.